This T cell receptor (beta chain) was recorded in a study of shared clonotypes between healthy human individuals. On this clone itself: The antigen is undetermined.

The data were produced by immunoSEQ multiplex PCR, yet TCRdb's version contains in-frame clones alone and is incomplete. The sample has hundreds of thousands of clones, around 78% seen once; the top ten hold more than 1.5%. This CDR3 has 15 amino acids. Trimming at V came to 3 bases and at J to 4 bases, leaving 7 bases not matched to a gene. Per the germline V gene, CDR1 is MDHEN and CDR2 is SYDVKM. Broader study findings: Generally, estimated richness proved larger in naive subsets than it did in memory subsets. Lower generation probabilities were found for non-shared clonotypes than for those shared by all four donors. It was expected that sequencing depth would affect clonotype sharing among donors.

The chain joins TRBV28 to TRBJ2-5; 8 bases align to TRBD1. The sample consisted of memory CD4+ T cells sorted from blood. Indicated subset: CD45RA-negative fraction. The TCR originated in a woman in her twenties or thirties in good health. The CDR3 bases are TGTGCCAGCAGTTTCTCCCGCAGGGGGCGAGAGACCCAGTACTTC. As protein: CASSFSRRGRETQYF.